The T cell receptor (beta chain) described here comes from a study of blood T cell repertoires in COVID-19. Study-wide background: T cells, B-cell-depleted T cells, or PBMCs provided the cDNA or gDNA that served as material.

Participants spanned ages about 18 to 90 years and resided in 20 to 25 US areas. Donors were grouped by their self-reported clinical history. Libraries were prepared by immunoSEQ multiplex PCR; TCRdb keeps only in-frame clonotypes and omits some of them. Of fewer than 450,000 clones listed, around 90% were seen once; the top ten hold 0.6% to 0.7%. Germline V CDR1 and CDR2: SGDLS, YYNGEE. The CDR3 totals 15 residues. J was trimmed by 6 bases and V by 4 bases; bases with no gene match: 7. The V gene is TRBV9, the J gene TRBJ2-1, with 10 bases aligning to TRBD2. Sequenced input: PBMCs or T cells enriched from blood (not recorded which). The sequence came from a young man who had recovered from COVID-19. The CDR3 DNA reads TGTGCCAGCAGCCCACTAGCGGGAATGGGCAATGAGCAGTTCTTC. It encodes CASSPLAGMGNEQFF.